A selection of T cell receptor beta chains follows, all from one sample in a study of preoperative IRX-2 immunotherapy in early breast cancer. Repertoires were generated with immunoSEQ multiplex PCR, while TCRdb's copy carries only in-frame clones and drops some. This sample carries around 28,000 clones, more than 65% of them seen once, and the ten largest clones take 2% to 2.5%. Sequencing used lymph node tissue, obtained before IRX-2 immunotherapy. The receptors shown here come from a human donor with breast cancer. Both conserved end residues are part of each CDR3. Size is stated for part of the rows, as once, few or many counts, or as a class when the clone is expanded.

CDR3: CASIPGGDHRETQYF; V: TRBV7-7; size: -; length: 15; J: TRBJ2-5
CDR3: CASSLPDRGFNQPQHF; V: TRBV28; size: -; length: 16; J: TRBJ1-5
CDR3: CASSFPTLGTYEQYF; V: TRBV28; size: -; length: 15; J: TRBJ2-7
CDR3: CASTHRQGTYGYTF; V: TRBV6-8; size: -; length: 14; J: TRBJ1-2
CDR3: CASKGQGGDEQFF; V: TRBV19; size: -; length: 13; J: TRBJ2-1
CDR3: CAWEGTANTEAFF; V: TRBV30; size: -; length: 13; J: TRBJ1-1
CDR3: CASSESKGARRGYEQYF; V: TRBV10-1; size: -; length: 17; J: TRBJ2-7
CDR3: CASSRSGFSSYNEQFF; V: TRBV11-3; size: -; length: 16; J: TRBJ2-1
CDR3: CASSDFSPRGDTQYF; V: TRBV6-8; size: few; length: 15; J: TRBJ2-3
CDR3: CASSLVATGGITEAFF; V: TRBV5-1; size: once; length: 16; J: TRBJ1-1
CDR3: CASSYSARSTDTQYF; V: TRBV6-8; size: -; length: 15; J: TRBJ2-3
CDR3: CASSLLIREGASPRNGYTF; V: TRBV5-1; size: -; length: 19; J: TRBJ1-2
CDR3: CASSLLAGGLTGELFF; V: TRBV11-3; size: few; length: 16; J: TRBJ2-2
CDR3: CASSLGGLRSNQPQHF; V: TRBV11-3; size: -; length: 16; J: TRBJ1-5
CDR3: CASSLAGTNEKLFF; V: TRBV11-3; size: few; length: 14; J: TRBJ1-4
CDR3: CASSFWGTADWNTEAFF; V: TRBV6-8; size: -; length: 17; J: TRBJ1-1
CDR3: CASRVSGTGFGELFF; V: TRBV7-7; size: -; length: 15; J: TRBJ2-2
CDR3: CASSLLSGGSYEQYF; V: TRBV5-1; size: -; length: 15; J: TRBJ2-7
CDR3: CASSTRTGGVNEQYF; V: TRBV19; size: -; length: 15; J: TRBJ2-7
CDR3: CASSSTGARLYEQFF; V: TRBV11-3; size: -; length: 15; J: TRBJ2-1
CDR3: CASSLDPKGGNEQFF; V: TRBV5-1; size: once; length: 15; J: TRBJ2-1
CDR3: CASRKGGSETQYF; V: TRBV6-4; size: once; length: 13; J: TRBJ2-5
CDR3: CASSQGGGSTYEQYF; V: TRBV1; size: -; length: 15; J: TRBJ2-7
CDR3: CASSEAGTSGGTDTQYF; V: TRBV6-1; size: -; length: 17; J: TRBJ2-3
CDR3: CASSPSRAGGPETQYF; V: TRBV11-3; size: -; length: 16; J: TRBJ2-5
CDR3: CASSLTSTLSYEQYF; V: TRBV11-3; size: -; length: 15; J: TRBJ2-7
CDR3: CASSPNSGVNNEQFF; V: TRBV5-1; size: -; length: 15; J: TRBJ2-1
CDR3: CACHLGRAGWTEAFF; V: TRBV19; size: few; length: 15; J: TRBJ1-1
CDR3: CASSPGDPGSHTF; V: TRBV6-8; size: -; length: 13; J: TRBJ1-2
CDR3: CASSYSSTGNYGYTF; V: TRBV6-8; size: -; length: 15; J: TRBJ1-2
CDR3: CASSDQGSLEQYF; V: TRBV19; size: -; length: 13; J: TRBJ2-7
CDR3: CATSRDKRDLELGEGYTF; V: TRBV15; size: -; length: 18; J: TRBJ1-2
CDR3: CASSPGHRDYGYTF; V: TRBV11-3; size: -; length: 14; J: TRBJ1-2
CDR3: CASSLEGRNNEQFF; V: TRBV7-7; size: -; length: 14; J: TRBJ2-1
CDR3: CASSGDWNPSTDTQYF; V: TRBV7-6; size: -; length: 16; J: TRBJ2-3
CDR3: CASSIGKARTELHF; V: TRBV19; size: -; length: 14; J: TRBJ2-7
CDR3: CASSVTGGTPAGYTF; V: TRBV11-3; size: -; length: 15; J: TRBJ1-2
CDR3: CASRDRVQGYTF; V: TRBV6-8; size: -; length: 12; J: TRBJ1-2
CDR3: CASSPDHGSDTQYF; V: TRBV19; size: once; length: 14; J: TRBJ2-3
CDR3: CASSIVTSGNTIYF; V: TRBV16; size: -; length: 14; J: TRBJ1-3
CDR3: CASSPSGVQDYGYTF; V: TRBV6-8; size: -; length: 15; J: TRBJ1-2
CDR3: CATSGTGEESSGANVLTF; V: TRBV19; size: -; length: 18; J: TRBJ2-6
CDR3: CASSDKQRGGRQNEQFF; V: TRBV6-8; size: -; length: 17; J: TRBJ2-1
CDR3: CSVDKGGQETQYF; V: TRBV29-1; size: -; length: 13; J: TRBJ2-5
CDR3: CASSLRGGRTDTQYF; V: TRBV5-1; size: -; length: 15; J: TRBJ2-3
CDR3: CASITGKKGSQPQHF; V: TRBV12-1; size: -; length: 15; J: TRBJ1-5
CDR3: CASSYWGNTEAFF; V: TRBV6-8; size: -; length: 13; J: TRBJ1-1
CDR3: CASSLVVGNTEAFF; V: TRBV11-3; size: few; length: 14; J: TRBJ1-1
CDR3: CASSLARPEGNGYTF; V: TRBV7-1; size: -; length: 15; J: TRBJ1-2
CDR3: CASSLGPPVGGSGNTIYF; V: TRBV11-3; size: -; length: 18; J: TRBJ1-3
CDR3: CASSSNRGYTGELFF; V: TRBV28; size: -; length: 15; J: TRBJ2-2
CDR3: CSVGTGGAGELFF; V: TRBV29-1; size: -; length: 13; J: TRBJ2-2
CDR3: CSVGEDRVDHSYTF; V: TRBV29-1; size: -; length: 14; J: TRBJ1-2
CDR3: CASSPGRRGFTEAFF; V: TRBV11-3; size: -; length: 15; J: TRBJ1-1
CDR3: CASSPAGSNQPQHF; V: TRBV19; size: -; length: 14; J: TRBJ1-5
CDR3: CASSNLYTGAGNSPLHF; V: TRBV19; size: -; length: 17; J: TRBJ1-6
CDR3: CASSYAGGSYEQYF; V: TRBV6-8; size: -; length: 14; J: TRBJ2-7
CDR3: CASSFVLVQTNYGYTF; V: TRBV11-3; size: -; length: 16; J: TRBJ1-2
CDR3: CARNSRTNNEKLFF; V: TRBV5-1; size: -; length: 14; J: TRBJ1-4
CDR3: CASSLVGGAGTEAFF; V: TRBV11-3; size: -; length: 15; J: TRBJ1-1